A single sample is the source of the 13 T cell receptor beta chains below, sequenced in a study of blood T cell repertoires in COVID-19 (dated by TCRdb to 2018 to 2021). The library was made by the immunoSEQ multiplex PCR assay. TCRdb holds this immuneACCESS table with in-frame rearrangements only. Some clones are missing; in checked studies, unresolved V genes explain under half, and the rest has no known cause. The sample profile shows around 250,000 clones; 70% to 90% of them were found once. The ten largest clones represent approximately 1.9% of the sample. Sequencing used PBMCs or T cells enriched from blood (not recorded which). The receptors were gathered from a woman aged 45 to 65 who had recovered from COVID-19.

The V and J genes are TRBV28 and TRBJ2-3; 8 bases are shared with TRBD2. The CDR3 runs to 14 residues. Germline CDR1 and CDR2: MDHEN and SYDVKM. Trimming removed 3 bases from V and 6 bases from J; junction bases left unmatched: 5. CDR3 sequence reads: CASSLNSGMDTQYF. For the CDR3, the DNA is TGTGCCAGCAGTTTGAATAGCGGGATGGATACGCAGTATTTT.

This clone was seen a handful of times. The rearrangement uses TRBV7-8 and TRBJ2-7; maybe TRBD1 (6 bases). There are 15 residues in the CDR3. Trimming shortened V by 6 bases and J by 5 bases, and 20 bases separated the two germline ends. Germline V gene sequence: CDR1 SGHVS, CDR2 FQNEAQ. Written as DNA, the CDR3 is TGTGCCAGCAGTTGGGGAACCACAGGGTCTGACGAGCAGTACTTC. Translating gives CASSWGTTGSDEQYF.

This CDR3 is CATSRAGARDTQYF. CDR3 coding DNA: TGTGCCACCAGCAGAGCAGGGGCTAGAGATACGCAGTATTTT. V usage is TRBV15 and J usage is TRBJ2-3; weak D call: TRBD1 (6 bases). CDR1 and CDR2 from the germline V gene are LNHNV and YYDKDF (reference sequence). V was shortened by 1 base and J by 5 bases, with 10 bases between the two germline ends. The CDR3 is 14 residues long.

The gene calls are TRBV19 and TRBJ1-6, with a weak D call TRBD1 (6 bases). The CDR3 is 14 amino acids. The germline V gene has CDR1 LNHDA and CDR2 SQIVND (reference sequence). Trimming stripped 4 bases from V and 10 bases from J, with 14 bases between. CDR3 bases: TGTGCCAGTAGTAGAGCCCCAGGGGTCTCACCCCTCCACTTT. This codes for CASSRAPGVSPLHF.

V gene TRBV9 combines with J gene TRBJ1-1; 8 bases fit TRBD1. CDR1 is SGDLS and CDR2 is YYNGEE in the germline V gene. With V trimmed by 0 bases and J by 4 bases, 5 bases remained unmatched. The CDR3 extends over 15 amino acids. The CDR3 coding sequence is TGTGCCAGCAGCGTAGTCAGGGGGCGCAGCACTGAAGCTTTCTTT. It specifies CASSVVRGRSTEAFF.

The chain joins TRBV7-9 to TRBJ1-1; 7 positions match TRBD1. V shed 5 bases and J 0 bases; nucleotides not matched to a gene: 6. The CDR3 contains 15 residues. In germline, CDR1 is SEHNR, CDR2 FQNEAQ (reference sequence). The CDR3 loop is CASSGWDSMNTEAFF. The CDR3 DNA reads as TGTGCCAGCAGCGGCTGGGACAGCATGAACACTGAAGCTTTCTTT.

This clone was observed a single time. CDR3 amino acids: CASSPLPPAGEQFF. CDR3 nucleotide sequence: TGTGCCAGCAGCCCCCTCCCGCCGGCGGGTGAGCAGTTCTTC. The chain joins TRBV21-1 to TRBJ2-1; TRBD2 is the table's D call, not checked against the DNA. TRBV21-1 is shown as a pseudogene. The length of the CDR3 is 14 residues.

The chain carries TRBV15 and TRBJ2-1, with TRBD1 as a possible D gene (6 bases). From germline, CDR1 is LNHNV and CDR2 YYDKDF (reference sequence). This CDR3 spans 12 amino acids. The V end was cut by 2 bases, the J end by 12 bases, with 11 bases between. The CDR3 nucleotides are TGTGCCACCAGCAGAACAGGGTTTGGGCAGTTCTTC. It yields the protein CATSRTGFGQFF.

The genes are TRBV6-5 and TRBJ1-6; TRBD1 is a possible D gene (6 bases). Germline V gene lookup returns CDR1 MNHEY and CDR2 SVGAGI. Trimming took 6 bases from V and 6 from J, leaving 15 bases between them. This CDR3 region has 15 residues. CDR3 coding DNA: TGTGCCAGCAGAGGGGCAGGGGACCTTAATTCACCCCTCCACTTT. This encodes CASRGAGDLNSPLHF.

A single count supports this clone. CDR3 residues: CASSLGGTVFYF. The CDR3 nucleotides read TGTGCCAGCAGTTTAGGAGGGACAGTCTTTTACTTC. The gene calls are TRBV28 and TRBJ2-7, with D possibly matching TRBD1 (7 bases). The CDR3 is 12 amino acids. With 2 bases removed from V and 13 bases from J, the gap between germline ends came to 15 bases. Per the germline V gene, CDR1 is MDHEN and CDR2 is SYDVKM.

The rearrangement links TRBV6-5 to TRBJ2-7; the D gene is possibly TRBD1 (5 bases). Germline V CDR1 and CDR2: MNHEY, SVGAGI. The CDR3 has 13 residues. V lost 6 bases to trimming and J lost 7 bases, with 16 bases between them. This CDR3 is CASSLQGSGEQYF. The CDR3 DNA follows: TGTGCCAGCAGCCTCCAGGGTTCCGGAGAGCAGTACTTC.

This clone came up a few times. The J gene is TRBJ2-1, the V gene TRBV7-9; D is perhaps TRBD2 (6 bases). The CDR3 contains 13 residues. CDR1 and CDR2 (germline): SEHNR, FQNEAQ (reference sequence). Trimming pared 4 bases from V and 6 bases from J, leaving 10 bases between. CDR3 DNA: TGTGCCAGCAGCTCCCTGGGGGGCAATGAGCAGTTCTTC. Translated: CASSSLGGNEQFF.

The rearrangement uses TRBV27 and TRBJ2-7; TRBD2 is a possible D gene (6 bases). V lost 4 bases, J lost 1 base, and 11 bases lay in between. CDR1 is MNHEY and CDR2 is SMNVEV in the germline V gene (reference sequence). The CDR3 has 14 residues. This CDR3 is CASSWQEGSYEQYF. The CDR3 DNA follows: TGTGCCAGCAGTTGGCAGGAGGGTTCCTACGAGCAGTACTTC.